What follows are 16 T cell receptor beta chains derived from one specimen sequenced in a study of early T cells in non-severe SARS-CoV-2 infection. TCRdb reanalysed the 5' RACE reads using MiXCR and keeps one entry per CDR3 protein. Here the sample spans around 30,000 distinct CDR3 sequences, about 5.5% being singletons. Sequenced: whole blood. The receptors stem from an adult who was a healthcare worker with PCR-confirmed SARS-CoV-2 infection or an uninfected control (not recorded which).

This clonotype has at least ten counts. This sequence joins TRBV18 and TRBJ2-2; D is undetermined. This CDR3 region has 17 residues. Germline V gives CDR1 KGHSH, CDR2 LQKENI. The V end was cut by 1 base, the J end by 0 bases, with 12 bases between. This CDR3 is CASSPLWAAPNTGELFF. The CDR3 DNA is TGTGCCAGCTCACCACTTTGGGCCGCACCGAACACCGGGGAGCTGTTTTTT.

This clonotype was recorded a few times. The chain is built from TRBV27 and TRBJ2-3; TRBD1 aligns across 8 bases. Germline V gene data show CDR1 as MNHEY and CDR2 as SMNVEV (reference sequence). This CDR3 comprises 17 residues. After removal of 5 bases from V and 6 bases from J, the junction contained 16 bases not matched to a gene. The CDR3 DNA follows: TGTGCCAGCAGTAAACGGATCGGACAGGGTGGTATTGATACGCAGTATTTT. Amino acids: CASSKRIGQGGIDTQYF.

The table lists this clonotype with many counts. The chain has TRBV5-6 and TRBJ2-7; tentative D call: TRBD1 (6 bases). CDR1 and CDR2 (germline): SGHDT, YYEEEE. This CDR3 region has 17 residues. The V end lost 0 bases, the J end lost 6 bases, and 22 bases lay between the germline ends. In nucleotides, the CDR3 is TGTGCCAGCAGCTTGGAGGGGCCGACAGGATTCCCCCTCGAGCAGTACTTC. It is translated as CASSLEGPTGFPLEQYF.

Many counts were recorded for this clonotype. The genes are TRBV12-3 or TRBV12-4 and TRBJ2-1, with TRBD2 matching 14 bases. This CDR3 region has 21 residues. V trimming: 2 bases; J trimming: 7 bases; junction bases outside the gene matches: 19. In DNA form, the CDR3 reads TGTGCCAGCAGTTTAATCCCGGGATTCGGGACTAGCGGGAGTAATCAGAATGAGCAGTTCTTC. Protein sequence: CASSLIPGFGTSGSNQNEQFF.

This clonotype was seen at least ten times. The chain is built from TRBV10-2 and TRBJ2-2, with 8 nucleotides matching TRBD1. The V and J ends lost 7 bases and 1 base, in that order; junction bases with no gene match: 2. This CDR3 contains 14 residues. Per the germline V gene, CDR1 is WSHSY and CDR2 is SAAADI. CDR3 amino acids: CASTGQVNTGELFF. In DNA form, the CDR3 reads TGCGCCAGCACGGGACAGGTGAACACCGGGGAGCTGTTTTTT.

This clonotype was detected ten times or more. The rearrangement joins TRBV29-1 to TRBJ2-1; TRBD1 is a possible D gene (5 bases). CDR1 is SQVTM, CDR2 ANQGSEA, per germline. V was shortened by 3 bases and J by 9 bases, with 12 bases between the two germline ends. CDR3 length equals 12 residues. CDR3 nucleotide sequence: TGCAGCGTTGAGTACGGGCAGGGTGAGCAGTTCTTC. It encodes CSVEYGQGEQFF.

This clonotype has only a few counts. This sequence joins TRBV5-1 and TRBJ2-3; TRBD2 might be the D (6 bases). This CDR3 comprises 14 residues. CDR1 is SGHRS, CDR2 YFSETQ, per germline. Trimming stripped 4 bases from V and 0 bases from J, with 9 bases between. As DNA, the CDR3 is TGCGCCAGCAGCCTGGGACTCAGCACAGATACGCAGTATTTT. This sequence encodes CASSLGLSTDTQYF.

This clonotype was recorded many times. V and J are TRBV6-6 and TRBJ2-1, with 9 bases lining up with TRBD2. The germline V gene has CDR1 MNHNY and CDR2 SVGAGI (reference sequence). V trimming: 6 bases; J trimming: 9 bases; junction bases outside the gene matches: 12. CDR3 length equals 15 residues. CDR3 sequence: CASRGLASGTGEQFF. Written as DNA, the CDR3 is TGTGCCAGCAGGGGGCTTGCTAGCGGGACTGGTGAGCAGTTCTTC.

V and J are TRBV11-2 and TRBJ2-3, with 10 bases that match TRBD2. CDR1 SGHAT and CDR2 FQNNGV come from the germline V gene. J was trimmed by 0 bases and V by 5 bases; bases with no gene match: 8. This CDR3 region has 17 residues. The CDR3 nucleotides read TGTGCCAGCAGCGAGCCACTAGCGGGATTTAGCACAGATACGCAGTATTTT. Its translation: CASSEPLAGFSTDTQYF.

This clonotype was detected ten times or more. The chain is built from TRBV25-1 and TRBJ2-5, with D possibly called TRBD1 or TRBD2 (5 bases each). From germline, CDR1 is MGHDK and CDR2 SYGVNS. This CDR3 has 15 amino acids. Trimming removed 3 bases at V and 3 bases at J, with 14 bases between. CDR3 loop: CASSDGDGRKETQYF. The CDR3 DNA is TGTGCCAGCAGTGATGGGGACGGCCGGAAAGAGACCCAGTACTTC.

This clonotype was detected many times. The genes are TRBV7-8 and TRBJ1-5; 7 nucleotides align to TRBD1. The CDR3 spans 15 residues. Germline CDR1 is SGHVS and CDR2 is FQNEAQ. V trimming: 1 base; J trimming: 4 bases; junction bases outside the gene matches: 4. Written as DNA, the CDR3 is TGTGCCAGCAGCTTAGAGGGGGCTGGGAATCAGCCCCAGCATTTT. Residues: CASSLEGAGNQPQHF.

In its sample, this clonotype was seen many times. The CDR3 is CASSQLPLLIGYEQYF. Here the CDR3 DNA reads TGTGCCAGCAGCCAACTCCCCCTCCTCATCGGGTACGAGCAGTACTTC. The chain carries TRBV3-1 and TRBJ2-7; D gene ambiguous. Trimming left V 2 bases short and J 4 bases short, with 18 bases between. In germline, CDR1 is LGHDT, CDR2 YNNKEL (reference sequence). The CDR3 runs 16 residues.

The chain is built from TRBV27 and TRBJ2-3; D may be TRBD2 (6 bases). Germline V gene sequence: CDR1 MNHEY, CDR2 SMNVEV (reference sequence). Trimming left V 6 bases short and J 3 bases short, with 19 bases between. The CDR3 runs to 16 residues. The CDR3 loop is CASRGGTGRETDTQYF. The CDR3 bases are TGTGCCAGCAGGGGAGGCACGGGCAGGGAAACAGATACGCAGTATTTT.

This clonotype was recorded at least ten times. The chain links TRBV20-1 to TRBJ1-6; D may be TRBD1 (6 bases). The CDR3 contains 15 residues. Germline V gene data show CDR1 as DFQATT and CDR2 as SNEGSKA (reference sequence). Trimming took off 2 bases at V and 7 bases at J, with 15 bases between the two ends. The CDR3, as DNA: TGCAGTGCTAGACGACAGGCAGCGGGGAATTCACCCCTCCACTTT. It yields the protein CSARRQAAGNSPLHF.

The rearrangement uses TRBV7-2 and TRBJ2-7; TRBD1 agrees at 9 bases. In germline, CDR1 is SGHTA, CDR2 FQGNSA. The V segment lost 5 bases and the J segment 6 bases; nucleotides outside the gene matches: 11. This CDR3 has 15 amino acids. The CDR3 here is CASSPGTGTSGEQYF. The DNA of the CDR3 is TGTGCCAGCAGCCCCGGGACAGGGACCTCTGGCGAGCAGTACTTC.

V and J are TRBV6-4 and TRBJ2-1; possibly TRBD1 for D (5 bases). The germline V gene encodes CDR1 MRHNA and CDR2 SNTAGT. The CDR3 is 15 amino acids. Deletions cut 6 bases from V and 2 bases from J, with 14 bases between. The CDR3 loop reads CASSPEKTAYNEQFF. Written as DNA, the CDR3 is TGTGCCAGCAGCCCAGAGAAGACAGCCTACAATGAGCAGTTCTTC.